This T cell receptor (beta chain) was retrieved from a study of shared clonotypes between healthy human individuals. Original handling: From ImmunoSEQ came sequences covering only the junction and carrying no quality scores, so filtering differed. TCRdb keeps only in-frame clones here, not all; method: immunoSEQ multiplex PCR. V and J calls and clone size are those listed in that table; D and trimming were worked out from the DNA. Of over 2 million clones listed, about 95% are singletons. The CDR3 extends over 16 amino acids. The germline gives CDR1 SNHLY, CDR2 FYNNEI. It was CD45RO-negative cells, positively selected for CCR7, that made up naive CD8 cells, with terminally differentiated effector memory CD45RA+ cells excluded. Nashville, Tennessee was home to all donors, who were Caucasian adults. Turning to this clone: A junction boundary mismatches the germline segment, possibly from a read error.

This receptor was obtained from a man aged 18 to 29 in good health. The specimen was naive CD8+ T cells sorted from blood. This sequence joins TRBV2 and TRBJ1-5; 8 bases are a match to TRBD1. CDR3 sequence reads: CASSYFGQGENQPQNF. In DNA, the CDR3 is TGTGCCAGCAGCTATTTTGGACAGGGAGAAAATCAGCCCCAGAATTTT.